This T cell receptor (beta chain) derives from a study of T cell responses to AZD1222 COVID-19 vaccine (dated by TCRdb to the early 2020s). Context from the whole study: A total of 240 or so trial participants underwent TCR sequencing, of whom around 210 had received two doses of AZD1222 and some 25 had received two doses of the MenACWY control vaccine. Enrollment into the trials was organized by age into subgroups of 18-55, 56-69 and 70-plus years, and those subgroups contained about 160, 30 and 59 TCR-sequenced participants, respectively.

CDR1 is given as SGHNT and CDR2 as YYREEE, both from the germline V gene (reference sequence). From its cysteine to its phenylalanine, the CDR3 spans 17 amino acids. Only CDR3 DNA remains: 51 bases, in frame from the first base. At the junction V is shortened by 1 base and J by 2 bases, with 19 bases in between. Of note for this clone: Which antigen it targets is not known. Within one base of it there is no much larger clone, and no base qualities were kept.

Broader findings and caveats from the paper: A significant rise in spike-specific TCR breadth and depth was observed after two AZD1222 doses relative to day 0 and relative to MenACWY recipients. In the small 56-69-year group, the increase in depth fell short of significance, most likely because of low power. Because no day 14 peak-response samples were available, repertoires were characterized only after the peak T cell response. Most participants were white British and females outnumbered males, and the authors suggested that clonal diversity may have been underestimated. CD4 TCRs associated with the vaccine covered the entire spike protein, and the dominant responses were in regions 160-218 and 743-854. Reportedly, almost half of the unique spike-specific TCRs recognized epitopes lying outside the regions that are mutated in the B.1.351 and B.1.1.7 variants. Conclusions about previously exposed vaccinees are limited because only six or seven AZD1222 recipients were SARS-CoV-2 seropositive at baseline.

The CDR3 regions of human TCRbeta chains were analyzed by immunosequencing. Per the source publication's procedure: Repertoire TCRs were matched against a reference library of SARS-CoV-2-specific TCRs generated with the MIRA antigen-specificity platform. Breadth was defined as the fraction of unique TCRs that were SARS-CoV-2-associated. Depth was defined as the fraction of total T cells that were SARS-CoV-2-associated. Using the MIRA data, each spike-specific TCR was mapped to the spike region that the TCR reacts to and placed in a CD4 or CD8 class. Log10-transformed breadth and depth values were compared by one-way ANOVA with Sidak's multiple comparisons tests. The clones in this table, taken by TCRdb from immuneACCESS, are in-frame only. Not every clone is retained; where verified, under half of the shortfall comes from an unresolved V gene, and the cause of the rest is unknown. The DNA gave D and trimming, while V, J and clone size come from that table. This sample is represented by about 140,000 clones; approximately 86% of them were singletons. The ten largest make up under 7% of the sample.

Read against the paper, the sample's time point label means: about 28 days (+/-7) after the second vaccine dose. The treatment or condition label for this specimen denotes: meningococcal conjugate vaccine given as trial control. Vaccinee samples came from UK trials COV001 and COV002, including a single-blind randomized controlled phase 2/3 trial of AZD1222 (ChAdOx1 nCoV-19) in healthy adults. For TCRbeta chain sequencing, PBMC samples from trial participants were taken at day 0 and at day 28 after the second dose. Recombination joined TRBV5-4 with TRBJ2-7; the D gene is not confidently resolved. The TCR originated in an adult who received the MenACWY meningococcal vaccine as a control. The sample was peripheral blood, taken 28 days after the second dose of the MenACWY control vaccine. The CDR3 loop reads CASSLTDGTVATYEQYF. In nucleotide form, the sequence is TGTGCCAGCAGCTTGACAGACGGAACAGTGGCGACCTACGAGCAGTACTTC.